These 10 T cell receptor beta chains came from one sample sequenced in a study of shared clonotypes between healthy human individuals. Clones were sequenced by immunoSEQ multiplex PCR, and TCRdb holds only the in-frame ones, with some missing. The sample holds over a million clones, approximately 72% seen once. The specimen sequenced was memory CD4+ T cells sorted from blood. As for subset: CD45RA-negative fraction. The source of these receptors is a man in his late teens or twenties in good health.

The rearrangement links TRBV2 to TRBJ2-5; 10 bases align to TRBD1. The CDR3 has 14 amino acids. CDR1 is SNHLY and CDR2 is FYNNEI in the germline V gene. V was clipped by 8 bases and J by 4 bases; unmatched bases: 7. The CDR3 DNA is TGTGCCAGCCGACAGACAGGGGGCGGAGAGACCCAGTACTTC. Translating gives CASRQTGGGETQYF.

This chain uses TRBV5-6 with TRBJ2-3; either TRBD1 or TRBD2 may supply D (5 bases each). This CDR3 is 14 amino acids long. The germline V and J ends were trimmed by 3 bases and 2 bases, with 10 bases remaining between them. The germline CDR1 and CDR2 sequences are SGHDT and YYEEEE. The CDR3 spells CASSWGRNTDTQYF. For the CDR3, the DNA is TGTGCCAGCAGCTGGGGGAGAAACACAGATACGCAGTATTTT.

This clone appeared a single time. The CDR3 reads CASGFNKQGNEKLFF. The CDR3, as DNA: TGTGCTAGTGGTTTTAACAAACAGGGAAATGAAAAACTGTTTTTT. The rearrangement links TRBV12-5 to TRBJ1-4, with D perhaps matching TRBD1 (6 bases). The CDR3 covers 15 residues. Trimming took 3 bases from V and 5 from J, leaving 13 bases between them. CDR1 is LGHNT, CDR2 FRNRAP, per germline.

This chain connects TRBV5-8 to TRBJ1-4, with 7 bases lining up with TRBD1. The V and J ends lost 1 base and 1 base, in that order; junction bases with no gene match: 4. CDR1 is SGHTS and CDR2 is YDEGEE in the germline V gene. CDR3 length: 16 amino acids. CDR3 in DNA: TGTGCCAGCAGCTTGATAGGGGACAGAACTAATGAAAAACTGTTTTTT. Its translation: CASSLIGDRTNEKLFF. The full variable domain, completed using reference TRBV5-8 and TRBJ1-4, is EAGVTQSPTHLIKTRGQQATLRCSPISGHTSVYWYQQALGLGLQFLLWYDEGEERNRGNFPPRFSGRQFPNYSSELNVNALELEDSALYLCASSLIGDRTNEKLFFGSGTQLSVL.

The table lists this clone with many counts. The chain links TRBV11-2 to TRBJ1-1; D is ambiguous. The germline V gene has CDR1 SGHAT and CDR2 FQNNGV. V was cut by 0 bases and J by 7 bases, with 9 bases left in between. The CDR3 contains 13 residues. CDR3: CASSLDLGSEAFF. For the CDR3, the DNA is TGTGCCAGCAGCTTAGATCTGGGGAGTGAAGCTTTCTTT.

This clone has only one observation. The V and J genes are TRBV28 and TRBJ1-6; D remains ambiguous. Germline V lookup: CDR1 MDHEN, CDR2 SYDVKM. The CDR3 spans 15 residues. The V end lost 3 bases, the J end lost 0 bases, and 6 bases lay between the germline ends. The CDR3 loop reads CASSLGSSYNSPLHF. DNA of the CDR3: TGTGCCAGCAGTTTGGGGAGCTCCTATAATTCACCCCTCCACTTT.

The V and J genes are TRBV7-3 and TRBJ2-6; D is uncertain. CDR1 and CDR2 (germline): SGHTA, FQGTGA. The CDR3 totals 16 residues. Trimming pared 2 bases from V and 0 bases from J, leaving 8 bases between. The CDR3 nucleotides are TGTGCCAGCAGCTTATCAATCCTCTCTGGGGCCAACGTCCTGACTTTC. Its translation is CASSLSILSGANVLTF.

The V and J genes are TRBV6-1 and TRBJ2-6; 7 bases are a match to TRBD2. Trimming cost V 2 bases and J 0 bases; bases outside gene matches: 7. The CDR3 is made up of 18 amino acids. The germline V gene has CDR1 MNHNS and CDR2 SASEGT. The CDR3 DNA is TGTGCCAGCAGTGAACGTGGCGGGGGAAGCTCTGGGGCCAACGTCCTGACTTTC. This translates into CASSERGGGSSGANVLTF.

This clone was counted ten times or more. The chain employs TRBV6-1 and TRBJ1-1; 12 nucleotides agree with TRBD1. The J segment lost 3 bases and the V segment lost 0 bases, leaving 11 bases of the junction unmatched. This CDR3 is 19 amino acids long. Germline CDR1 is MNHNS and CDR2 is SASEGT. The CDR3 DNA is TGTGCCAGCAGTGAAGCGCTGAAGGGGACAGGGGGCGAGGACACTGAAGCTTTCTTT. Residues: CASSEALKGTGGEDTEAFF.

This clone showed up just a few times. In the same sample, other DNA sequences code for this CDR3. The chain links TRBV10-2 to TRBJ1-5; D not resolved. Germline-derived CDR1 and CDR2 are WSHSY and SAAADI. This CDR3 is built from 13 residues. Trimming pared 3 bases from V and 0 bases from J, leaving 3 bases between. The CDR3 loop is CASSEGSNQPQHF. The CDR3 region has the DNA TGCGCCAGCAGTGAAGGTAGCAATCAGCCCCAGCATTTT.